These 15 T cell receptor beta chains came from one sample sequenced in a study of T cell repertoires in cytomegalovirus infection. Antigens of these TCRs are unknown. TCRdb processed the reads anew with MiXCR; each CDR3 protein has one entry. The sample yields some 590,000 distinct CDR3 sequences, 40% seen once. This sample comprised cultured PBMCs, obtained from culture after CMV antigen stimulation. These receptors were collected from a human donor in good health (CMV status not recorded). Some clones in this sample may be carry-over from other donors' samples.

This rearrangement joins TRBV6-1 to TRBJ1-1; maybe TRBD1 (6 bases). This CDR3 region has 14 residues. Between the trimmed V and J ends, which lost 6 bases and 7 bases, there was a span of 18 bases. The V gene's germline CDR1 is MNHNS and CDR2 SASEGT. CDR3 DNA sequence: TGTGCCAGCAGCGCAGGGGTTGCAGGGTTTGAAGCTTTCTTT. Translated: CASSAGVAGFEAFF.

In this sample, this clonotype turned up a few times. J is TRBJ1-4 and V is TRBV6-8; TRBD1 aligns across 8 bases. Losses at the gene ends were 10 bases for V and 5 bases for J; bases not matched to a gene: 6. Germline V gene lookup returns CDR1 MNHGY and CDR2 SAAAGT. The CDR3 has 13 amino acids. In DNA form, the CDR3 reads TGTGCCACCCGACGACAGGGGAATGAAAAACTGTTTTTT. Translated, it gives CATRRQGNEKLFF.

The chain employs TRBV5-1 and TRBJ1-2; D may be TRBD1 (5 bases). The germline CDR1 and CDR2 sequences are SGHRS and YFSETQ. V was shortened by 4 bases and J by 4 bases, with 20 bases between the two germline ends. This CDR3 is 16 amino acids long. CDR3 protein: CASSPTYGGEGYGYTF. Here the CDR3 DNA reads TGCGCCAGCAGCCCCACCTACGGGGGGGAAGGCTATGGCTACACCTTC.

The chain uses TRBV20-1 and TRBJ2-2; tentative D call: TRBD2 (5 bases). Germline loops: CDR1 DFQATT, CDR2 SNEGSKA (reference sequence). The CDR3 has 16 residues. V gave up 0 bases and J gave up 7 bases, with 18 bases separating them. CDR3 DNA sequence: TGCAGTGCTAGAGATCGGGTCGGAGGTTTGAGCGGGGAGCTGTTTTTT. Translation: CSARDRVGGLSGELFF.

J is TRBJ2-5 and V is TRBV11-2, with a weak D call TRBD2 (6 bases). The V gene's germline CDR1 is SGHAT and CDR2 FQNNGV. The V end lost 4 bases, the J end lost 7 bases, and 13 bases lay between the germline ends. CDR3 length equals 13 residues. CDR3 nucleotides: TGTGCCAGCAGCTGCGGGACGCCTGGGACCCAGTACTTC. Translated: CASSCGTPGTQYF.

This clonotype has ten or more counts. The chain has TRBV12-3 or TRBV12-4 and TRBJ2-4; no clear D. V lost 2 bases and J lost 0, with 5 bases in between. The CDR3 covers 14 residues. DNA of the CDR3: TGTGCCAGCAGTTTATCCGTAGCCAAAAACATTCAGTACTTC. Its translation: CASSLSVAKNIQYF.

V gene TRBV7-2 combines with J gene TRBJ2-5, with 10 bases identical to TRBD1. CDR1 is SGHTA, CDR2 FQGNSA, per germline. This CDR3 contains 16 residues. With 2 bases clipped from V and 5 bases from J, the junction kept 8 bases outside the gene matches. CDR3 sequence (DNA): TGTGCCAGCAGCTTATTGGGACAGGGGAAATTTGAGACCCAGTACTTC. Translated: CASSLLGQGKFETQYF.

V and J are TRBV4-1 and TRBJ1-5; tentatively, D is TRBD1 (6 bases). This CDR3 contains 14 residues. Per the germline V gene, CDR1 is MGHRA and CDR2 is YSYEKL. V was cut by 4 bases and J by 7 bases, with 14 bases left in between. This chain's CDR3 is CASSLGTPQQPQHF. In DNA, the CDR3 is TGCGCCAGCAGCCTCGGGACACCTCAACAGCCCCAGCATTTT.

The CDR3 protein is CASSLERDIRTDTQYF. CDR3 nucleotide sequence: TGTGCCAGCAGCTTAGAAAGGGACATCCGCACAGATACGCAGTATTTT. The chain recombines TRBV7-8 with TRBJ2-3; D possibly corresponds to TRBD1 (6 bases). Germline V gene sequence: CDR1 SGHVS, CDR2 FQNEAQ. V was trimmed by 1 base and J by 1 base, leaving 12 bases between them. The CDR3 has 16 amino acids.

This chain links TRBV7-8 with TRBJ2-2, with a weak D call TRBD2 (5 bases). CDR1 and CDR2 (germline): SGHVS, FQNEAQ. CDR3 size: 14 residues. The V and J ends lost 3 bases and 4 bases respectively, with 9 bases between them. CDR3 DNA sequence: TGTGCCAGCAGCTTGGTGCTAGCCACCGGGGAGCTGTTTTTT. It specifies CASSLVLATGELFF.

This clonotype has at least ten counts. The rearrangement uses TRBV7-9 and TRBJ1-1; no firm D call. The CDR3 length is 12 residues. From germline, CDR1 is SEHNR and CDR2 FQNEAQ (reference sequence). V was cut by 1 base and J by 4 bases, with 4 bases left in between. CDR3 sequence: CASSLEFTEAFF. The CDR3 nucleotides read TGTGCCAGCAGCTTAGAATTCACTGAAGCTTTCTTT. The full variable domain, its missing parts supplied by reference TRBV7-9 and TRBJ1-1, is DTGVSQNPRHKITKRGQNVTFRCDPISEHNRLYWYRQTLGQGPEFLTYFQNEAQLEKSRLLSDRFSAERPKGSFSTLEIQRTEQGDSAMYLCASSLEFTEAFFGQGTRLTVV.

This rearrangement joins TRBV7-8 to TRBJ2-5; a possible D gene is TRBD2 (7 bases). The CDR3 consists of 16 residues. Trimming left V 2 bases short and J 0 bases short, with 13 bases between. Per germline, CDR1 SGHVS and CDR2 FQNEAQ. The CDR3 bases are TGTGCCAGCAGCTTAATTCGGGGGGCCAACCAAGAGACCCAGTACTTC. Amino acids: CASSLIRGANQETQYF.

Only a few counts were recorded for this clonotype. The CDR3 DNA sequence: TGTGCCAGCAGCTTTGCCGGGGGGCCGTTTGAGCAGTTCTTC. This translates into CASSFAGGPFEQFF. The rearrangement joins TRBV7-8 to TRBJ2-1, with D perhaps TRBD2 (7 bases). The CDR3 length is 14 residues. Germline V gives CDR1 SGHVS, CDR2 FQNEAQ. Trimming pared 3 bases from V and 9 bases from J, leaving 15 bases between.

This clonotype occurred a few times. The chain couples TRBV12-3 or TRBV12-4 to TRBJ2-1, with 8 bases lining up with TRBD2. Losses at the gene ends were 6 bases for V and 2 bases for J; bases not matched to a gene: 15. The length of the CDR3 is 18 residues. CDR3 nucleotides: TGTGCCAGCAGCCAAACCGACCCGACTAGCGATGCCTACAATGAGCAGTTCTTC. Translating gives CASSQTDPTSDAYNEQFF.

V and J are TRBV6-2 or TRBV6-3 and TRBJ2-1; D call uncertain. Looked up from germline, CDR1 is MNHEY and CDR2 is SVGEGT. The V end was cut by 7 bases, the J end by 0 bases, with 10 bases between. This CDR3 spans 14 amino acids. The CDR3 coding sequence is TGTGCCAGCAAATCTCCTAGCTCCTACAATGAGCAGTTCTTC. As protein: CASKSPSSYNEQFF.